These 2 T cell receptor beta chains came from one sample sequenced in a study of blood T cell repertoires in COVID-19. Clones were read by immunoSEQ multiplex PCR, and TCRdb kept only the in-frame ones, dropping some. The profile shows approximately 220,000 clones, 83% of them singletons. Material: peripheral blood. The receptor set was obtained from a woman aged 45-59 years with acute or convalescent COVID-19.

This chain uses TRBV27 with TRBJ2-5; TRBD1 might be the D (6 bases). This CDR3 region has 14 residues. Germline values: CDR1 MNHEY, CDR2 SMNVEV (reference sequence). Trimming took 5 bases from V and 3 from J, leaving 13 bases between them. For the CDR3, the DNA is TGTGCCAGCAGTCCACTTGACAGGAAAGAGACCCAGTACTTC. Its protein is CASSPLDRKETQYF.

The gene calls are TRBV6-5 and TRBJ1-1; D gene uncertain. This CDR3 is 13 amino acids long. Trimming removed 6 bases at V and 7 bases at J, with 15 bases between. The germline V gene has CDR1 MNHEY and CDR2 SVGAGI. As DNA, the CDR3 is TGTGCCAGCAGGATCGGTTCGAAGCTTGAAGCTTTCTTT. Protein: CASRIGSKLEAFF.